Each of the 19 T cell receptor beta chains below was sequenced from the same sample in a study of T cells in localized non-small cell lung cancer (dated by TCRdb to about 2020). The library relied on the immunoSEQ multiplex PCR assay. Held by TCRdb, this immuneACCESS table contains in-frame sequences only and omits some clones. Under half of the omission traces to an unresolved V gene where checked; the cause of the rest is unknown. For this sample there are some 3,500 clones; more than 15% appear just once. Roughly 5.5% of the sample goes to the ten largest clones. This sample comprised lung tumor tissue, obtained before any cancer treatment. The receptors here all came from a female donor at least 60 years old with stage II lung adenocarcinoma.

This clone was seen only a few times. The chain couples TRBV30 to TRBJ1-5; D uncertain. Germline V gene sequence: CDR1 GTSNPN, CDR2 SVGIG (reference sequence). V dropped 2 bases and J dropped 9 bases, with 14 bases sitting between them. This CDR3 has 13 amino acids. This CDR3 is CAWSINRDRPQHF. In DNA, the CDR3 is TGTGCCTGGAGTATAAACAGAGATCGGCCCCAGCATTTT.

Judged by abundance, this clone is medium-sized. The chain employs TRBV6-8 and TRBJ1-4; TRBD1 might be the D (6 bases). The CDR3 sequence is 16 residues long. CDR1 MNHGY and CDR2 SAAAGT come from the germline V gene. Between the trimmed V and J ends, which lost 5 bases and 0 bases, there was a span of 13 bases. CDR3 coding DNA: TGTGCCAGCAGTCTGGGGGCCTTCTCAACTAATGAAAAACTGTTTTTT. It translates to CASSLGAFSTNEKLFF.

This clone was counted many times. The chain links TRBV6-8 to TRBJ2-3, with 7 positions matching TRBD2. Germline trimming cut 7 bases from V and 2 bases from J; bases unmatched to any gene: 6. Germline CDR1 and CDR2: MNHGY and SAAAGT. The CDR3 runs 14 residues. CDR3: CASTLARNTDTQYF. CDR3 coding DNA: TGTGCCAGCACACTAGCGAGAAACACAGATACGCAGTATTTT.

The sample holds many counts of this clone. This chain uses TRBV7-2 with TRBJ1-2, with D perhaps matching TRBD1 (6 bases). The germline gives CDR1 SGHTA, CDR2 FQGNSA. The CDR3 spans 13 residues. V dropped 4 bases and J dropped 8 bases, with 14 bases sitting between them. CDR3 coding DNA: TGTGCCAGCAGCTCCACAGGGTCGTCAGGCTACACCTTC. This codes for CASSSTGSSGYTF.

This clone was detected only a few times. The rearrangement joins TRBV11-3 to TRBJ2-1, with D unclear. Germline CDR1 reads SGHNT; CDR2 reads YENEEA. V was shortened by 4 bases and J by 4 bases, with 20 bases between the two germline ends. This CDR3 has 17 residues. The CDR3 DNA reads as TGTGCCAGCAGCTCTAGTGGGGTACAGAAACCTTACAATGAGCAGTTCTTC. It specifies CASSSSGVQKPYNEQFF.

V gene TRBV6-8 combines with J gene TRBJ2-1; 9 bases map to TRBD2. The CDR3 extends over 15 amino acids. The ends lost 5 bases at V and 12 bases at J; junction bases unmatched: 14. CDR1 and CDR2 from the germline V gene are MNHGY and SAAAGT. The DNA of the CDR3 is TGTGCCAGCAGTGTGCGACTAGCGGATCCTAAAGGGCAGTTCTTC. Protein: CASSVRLADPKGQFF.

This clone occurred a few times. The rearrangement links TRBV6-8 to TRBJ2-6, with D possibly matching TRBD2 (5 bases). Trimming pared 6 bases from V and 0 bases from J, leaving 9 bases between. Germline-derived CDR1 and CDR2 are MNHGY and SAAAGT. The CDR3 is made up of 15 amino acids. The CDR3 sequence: CASREEPSGANVLTF. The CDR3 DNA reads TGTGCCAGCAGGGAGGAACCCTCTGGGGCCAACGTCCTGACTTTC.

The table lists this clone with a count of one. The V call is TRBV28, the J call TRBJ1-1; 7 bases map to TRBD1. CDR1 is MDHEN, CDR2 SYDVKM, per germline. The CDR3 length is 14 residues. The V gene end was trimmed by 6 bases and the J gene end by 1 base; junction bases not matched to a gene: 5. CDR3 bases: TGTGCCAGCAGATTACAGGGGTGGAACACTGAAGCTTTCTTT. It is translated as CASRLQGWNTEAFF.

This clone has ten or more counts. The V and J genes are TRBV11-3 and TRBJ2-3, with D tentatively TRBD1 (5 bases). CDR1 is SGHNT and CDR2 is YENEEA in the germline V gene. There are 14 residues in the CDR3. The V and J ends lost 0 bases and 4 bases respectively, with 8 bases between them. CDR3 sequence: CASSLEAGSDTQYF. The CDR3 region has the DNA TGTGCCAGCAGCTTAGAGGCAGGGTCAGATACGCAGTATTTT.

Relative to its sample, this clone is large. The CDR3 sequence: CASSLSFGPGTESYEQYF. DNA for the CDR3: TGTGCCAGCAGCTTATCGTTCGGCCCAGGGACGGAATCCTACGAGCAGTACTTC. V usage is TRBV11-3 and J usage is TRBJ2-7; possibly TRBD1 or TRBD2 for D (5 bases each). Trimming removed 2 bases from V and 1 base from J, with 21 bases in between. The germline gives CDR1 SGHNT, CDR2 YENEEA. The CDR3 has 18 amino acids.

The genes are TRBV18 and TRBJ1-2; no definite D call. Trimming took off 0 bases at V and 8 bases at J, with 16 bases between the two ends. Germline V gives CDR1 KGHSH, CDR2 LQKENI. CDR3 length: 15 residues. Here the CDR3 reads CASSPPDTPGWGYTF. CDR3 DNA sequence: TGTGCCAGCTCACCACCCGACACCCCAGGCTGGGGCTACACCTTC.

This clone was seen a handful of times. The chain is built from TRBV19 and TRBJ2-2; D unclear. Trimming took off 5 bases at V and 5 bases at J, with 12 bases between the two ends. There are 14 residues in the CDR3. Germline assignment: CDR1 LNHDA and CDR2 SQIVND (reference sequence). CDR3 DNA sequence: TGTGCCAGTAGTCTCGGTGTTGGTACCGGGGAGCTGTTTTTT. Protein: CASSLGVGTGELFF.

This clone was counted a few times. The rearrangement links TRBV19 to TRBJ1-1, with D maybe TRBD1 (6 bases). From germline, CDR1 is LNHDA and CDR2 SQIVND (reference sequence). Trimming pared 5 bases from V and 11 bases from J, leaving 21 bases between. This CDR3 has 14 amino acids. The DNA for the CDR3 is TGTGCCAGTAGTCCCCTCGGAACAGGGCCTCGGGCTTTCTTT. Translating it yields CASSPLGTGPRAFF.

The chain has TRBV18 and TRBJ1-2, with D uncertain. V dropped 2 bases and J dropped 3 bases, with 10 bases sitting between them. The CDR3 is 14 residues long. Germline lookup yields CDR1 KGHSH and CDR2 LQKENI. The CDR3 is CASSPGAADYGYTF. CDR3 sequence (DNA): TGTGCCAGCTCACCAGGTGCGGCTGACTATGGCTACACCTTC.

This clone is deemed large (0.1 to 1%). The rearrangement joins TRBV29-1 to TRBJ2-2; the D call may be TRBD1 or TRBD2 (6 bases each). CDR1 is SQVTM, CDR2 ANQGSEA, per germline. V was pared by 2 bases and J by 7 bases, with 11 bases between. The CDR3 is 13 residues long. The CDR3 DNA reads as TGCAGCGTTGAAAGGGGGGCTGTCGGGGAGCTGTTTTTT. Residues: CSVERGAVGELFF.

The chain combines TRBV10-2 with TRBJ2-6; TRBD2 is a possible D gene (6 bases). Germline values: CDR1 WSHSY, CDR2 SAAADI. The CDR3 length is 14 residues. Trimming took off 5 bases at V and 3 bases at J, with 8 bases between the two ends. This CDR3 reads CASSSGDGANVLTF. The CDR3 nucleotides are TGCGCCAGCAGTTCGGGGGATGGGGCCAACGTCCTGACTTTC.

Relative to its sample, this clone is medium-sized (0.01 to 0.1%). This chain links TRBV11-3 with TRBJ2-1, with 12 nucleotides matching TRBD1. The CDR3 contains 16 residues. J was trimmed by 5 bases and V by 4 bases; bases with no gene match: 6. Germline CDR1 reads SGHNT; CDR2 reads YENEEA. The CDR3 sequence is CASSSGTGGVNNEQFF. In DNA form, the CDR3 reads TGTGCCAGCAGCTCCGGGACAGGGGGCGTAAACAATGAGCAGTTCTTC.

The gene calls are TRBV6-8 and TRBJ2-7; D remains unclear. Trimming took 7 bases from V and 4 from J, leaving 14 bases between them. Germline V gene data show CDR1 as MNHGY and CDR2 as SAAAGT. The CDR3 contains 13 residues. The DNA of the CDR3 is TGTGCCAGCAATCTCCACGGGTATTACGAGCAGTACTTC. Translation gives CASNLHGYYEQYF.

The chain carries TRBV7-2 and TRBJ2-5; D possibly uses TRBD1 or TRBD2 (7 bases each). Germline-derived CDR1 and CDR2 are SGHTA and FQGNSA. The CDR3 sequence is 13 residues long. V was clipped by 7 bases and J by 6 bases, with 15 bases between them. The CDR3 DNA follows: TGTGCCAGCACCCGACAGGGAGGGCAGACCCAGTACTTC. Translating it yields CASTRQGGQTQYF.